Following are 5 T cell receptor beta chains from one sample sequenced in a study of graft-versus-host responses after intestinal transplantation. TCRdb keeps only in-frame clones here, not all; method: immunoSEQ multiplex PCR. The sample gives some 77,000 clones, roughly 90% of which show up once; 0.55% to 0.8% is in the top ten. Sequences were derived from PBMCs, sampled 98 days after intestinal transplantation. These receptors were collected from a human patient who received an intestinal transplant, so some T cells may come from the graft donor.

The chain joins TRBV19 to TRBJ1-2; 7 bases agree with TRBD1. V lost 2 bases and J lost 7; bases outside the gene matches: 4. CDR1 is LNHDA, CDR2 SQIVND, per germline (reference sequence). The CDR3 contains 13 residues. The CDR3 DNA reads TGTGCCAGTAGTATAAGGGGGACAGCTGGCTACACCTTC. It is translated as CASSIRGTAGYTF.

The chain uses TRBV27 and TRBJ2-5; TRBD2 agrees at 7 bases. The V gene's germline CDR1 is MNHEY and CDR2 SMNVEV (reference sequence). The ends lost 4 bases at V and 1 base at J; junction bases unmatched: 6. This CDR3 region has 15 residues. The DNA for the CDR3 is TGTGCCAGCAGTTCGGGTCTAGCGGTCCAAGAGACCCAGTACTTC. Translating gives CASSSGLAVQETQYF.

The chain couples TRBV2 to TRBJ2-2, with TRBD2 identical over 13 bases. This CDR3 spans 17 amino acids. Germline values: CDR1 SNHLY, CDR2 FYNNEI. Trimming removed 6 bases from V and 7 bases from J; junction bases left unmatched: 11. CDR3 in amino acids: CASRGQGLAGHNGELFF. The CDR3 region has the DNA TGTGCCAGCAGAGGACAGGGACTAGCGGGACATAACGGGGAGCTGTTTTTT.

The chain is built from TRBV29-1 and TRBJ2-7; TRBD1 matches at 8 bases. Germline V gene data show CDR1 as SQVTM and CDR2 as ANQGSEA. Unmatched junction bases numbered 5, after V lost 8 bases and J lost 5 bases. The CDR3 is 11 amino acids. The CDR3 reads CSYRGLDEQYF. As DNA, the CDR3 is TGCAGCTACAGGGGGTTGGACGAGCAGTACTTC.

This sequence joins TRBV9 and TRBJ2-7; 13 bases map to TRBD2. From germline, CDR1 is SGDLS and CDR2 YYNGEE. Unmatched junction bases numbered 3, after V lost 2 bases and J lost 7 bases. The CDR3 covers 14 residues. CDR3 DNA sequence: TGTGCCAGCAGCGTTGGGACTAGCGGGATAGAGCAGTACTTC. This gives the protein CASSVGTSGIEQYF.